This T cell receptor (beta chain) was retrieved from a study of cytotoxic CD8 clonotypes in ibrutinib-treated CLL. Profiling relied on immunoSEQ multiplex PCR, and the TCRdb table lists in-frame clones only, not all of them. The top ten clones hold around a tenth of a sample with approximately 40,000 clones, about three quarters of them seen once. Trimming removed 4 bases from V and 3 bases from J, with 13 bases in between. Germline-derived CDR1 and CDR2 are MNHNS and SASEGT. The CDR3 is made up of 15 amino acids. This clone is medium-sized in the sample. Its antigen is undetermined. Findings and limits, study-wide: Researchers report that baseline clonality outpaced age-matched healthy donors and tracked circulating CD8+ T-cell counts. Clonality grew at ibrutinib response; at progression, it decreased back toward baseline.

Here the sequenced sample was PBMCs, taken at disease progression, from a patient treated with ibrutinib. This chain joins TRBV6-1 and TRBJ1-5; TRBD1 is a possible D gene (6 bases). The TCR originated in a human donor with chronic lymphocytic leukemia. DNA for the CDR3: TGTGCCAGCAGTGGTCGACAGGCACACAATCAGCCCCAGCATTTT. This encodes CASSGRQAHNQPQHF.